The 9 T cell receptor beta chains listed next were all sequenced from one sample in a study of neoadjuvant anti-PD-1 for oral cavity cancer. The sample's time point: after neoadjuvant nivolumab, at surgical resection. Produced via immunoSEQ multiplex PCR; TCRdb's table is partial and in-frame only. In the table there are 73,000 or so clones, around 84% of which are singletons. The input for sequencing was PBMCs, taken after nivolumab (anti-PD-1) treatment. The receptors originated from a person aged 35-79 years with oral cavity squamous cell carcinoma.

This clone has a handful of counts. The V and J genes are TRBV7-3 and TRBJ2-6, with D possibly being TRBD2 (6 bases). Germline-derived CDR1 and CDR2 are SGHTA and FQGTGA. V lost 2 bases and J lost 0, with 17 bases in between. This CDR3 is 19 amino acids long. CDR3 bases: TGTGCCAGCAGCTTATATTTTGCGGAGGGGTTCTCTGGGGCCAACGTCCTGACTTTC. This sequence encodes CASSLYFAEGFSGANVLTF.

DNA for the CDR3: TGTGCCAGCAGCTCGTCCGGGACAGGGGGCAAAAAAGAGACCCAGTACTTC. Protein product: CASSSSGTGGKKETQYF. The chain uses TRBV21-1 and TRBJ2-5; the table's D call TRBD1 went unverified against the DNA. TRBV21-1 is a pseudogene. The CDR3 covers 17 residues.

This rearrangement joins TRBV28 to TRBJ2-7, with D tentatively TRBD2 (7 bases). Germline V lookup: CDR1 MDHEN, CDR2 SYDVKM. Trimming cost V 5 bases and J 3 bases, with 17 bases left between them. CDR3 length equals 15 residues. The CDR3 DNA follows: TGTGCCAGCAGTAAGGGAGGGACAAGAGGCTACGAGCAGTACTTC. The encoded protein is CASSKGGTRGYEQYF.

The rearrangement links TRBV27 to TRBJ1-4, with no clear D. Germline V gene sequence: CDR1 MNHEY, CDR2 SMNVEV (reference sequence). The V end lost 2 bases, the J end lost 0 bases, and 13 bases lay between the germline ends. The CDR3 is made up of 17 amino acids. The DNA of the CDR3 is TGTGCCAGCAGTTTAAAGGCCCCCCCCGCAACTAATGAAAAACTGTTTTTT. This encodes CASSLKAPPATNEKLFF.

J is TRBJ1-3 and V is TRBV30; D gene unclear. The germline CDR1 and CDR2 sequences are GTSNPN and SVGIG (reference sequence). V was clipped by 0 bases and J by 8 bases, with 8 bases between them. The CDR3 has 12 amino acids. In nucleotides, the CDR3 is TGTGCCTGGAGTGTACGGGGAGACACCATATATTTT. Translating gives CAWSVRGDTIYF.

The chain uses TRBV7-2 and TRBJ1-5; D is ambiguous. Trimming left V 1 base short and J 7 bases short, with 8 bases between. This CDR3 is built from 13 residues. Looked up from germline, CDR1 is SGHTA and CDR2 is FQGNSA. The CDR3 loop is CASSLGRRQPQHF. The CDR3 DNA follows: TGTGCCAGCAGCTTAGGGAGGAGACAGCCCCAGCATTTT.

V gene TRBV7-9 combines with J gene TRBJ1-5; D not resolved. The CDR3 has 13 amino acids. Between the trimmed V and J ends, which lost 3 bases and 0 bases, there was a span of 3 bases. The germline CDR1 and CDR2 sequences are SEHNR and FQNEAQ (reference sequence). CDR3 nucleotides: TGTGCCAGCAGCTTGCATAGCAATCAGCCCCAGCATTTT. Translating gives CASSLHSNQPQHF.

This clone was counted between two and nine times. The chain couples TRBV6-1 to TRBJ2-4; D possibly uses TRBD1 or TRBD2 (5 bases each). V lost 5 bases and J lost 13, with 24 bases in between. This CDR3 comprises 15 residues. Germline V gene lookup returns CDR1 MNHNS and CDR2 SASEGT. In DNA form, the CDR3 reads TGTGCCAGCAGTTGGGGGTTCGGGCAGGGAAGTATGCAGTACTTC. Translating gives CASSWGFGQGSMQYF.

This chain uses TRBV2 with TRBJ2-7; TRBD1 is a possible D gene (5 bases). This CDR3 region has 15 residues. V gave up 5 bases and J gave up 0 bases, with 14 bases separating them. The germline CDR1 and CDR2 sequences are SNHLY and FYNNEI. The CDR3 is CASSLLGASSYEQYF. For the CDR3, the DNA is TGTGCCAGCAGTCTTCTAGGGGCAAGCTCCTACGAGCAGTACTTC.